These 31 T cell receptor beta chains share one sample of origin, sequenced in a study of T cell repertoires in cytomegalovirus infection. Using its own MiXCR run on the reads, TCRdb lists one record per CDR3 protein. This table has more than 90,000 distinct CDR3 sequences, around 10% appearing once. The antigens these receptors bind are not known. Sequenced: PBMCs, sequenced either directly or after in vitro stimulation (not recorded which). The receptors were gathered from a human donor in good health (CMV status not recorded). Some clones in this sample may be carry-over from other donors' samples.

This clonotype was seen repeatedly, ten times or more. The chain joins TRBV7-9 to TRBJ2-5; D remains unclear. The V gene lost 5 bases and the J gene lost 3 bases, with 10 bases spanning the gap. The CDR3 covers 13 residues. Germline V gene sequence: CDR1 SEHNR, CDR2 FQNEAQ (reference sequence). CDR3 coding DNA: TGTGCCAGCAGCCCCCGGGCGGAAGAGACCCAGTACTTC. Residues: CASSPRAEETQYF.

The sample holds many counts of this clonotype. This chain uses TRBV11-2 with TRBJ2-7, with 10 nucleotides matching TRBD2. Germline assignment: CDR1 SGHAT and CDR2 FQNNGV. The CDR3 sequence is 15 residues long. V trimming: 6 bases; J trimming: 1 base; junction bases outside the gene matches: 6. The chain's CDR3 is CASRPSGSGSYEQYF. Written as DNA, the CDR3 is TGTGCCAGCAGACCTAGCGGGAGTGGGTCCTACGAGCAGTACTTC. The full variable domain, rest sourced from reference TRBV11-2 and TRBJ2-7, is EAGVAQSPRYKIIEKRQSVAFWCNPISGHATLYWYQQILGQGPKLLIQFQNNGVVDDSQLPKDRFSAERLKGVDSTLKIQPAKLEDSAVYLCASRPSGSGSYEQYFGPGTRLTVT.

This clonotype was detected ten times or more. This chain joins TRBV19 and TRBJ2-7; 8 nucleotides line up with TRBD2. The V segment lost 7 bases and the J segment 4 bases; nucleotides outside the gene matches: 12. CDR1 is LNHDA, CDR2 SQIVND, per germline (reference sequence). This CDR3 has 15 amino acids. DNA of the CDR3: TGTGCCAGTACCCCAGCGGGAGAGTATCCGTACGAGCAGTACTTC. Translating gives CASTPAGEYPYEQYF.

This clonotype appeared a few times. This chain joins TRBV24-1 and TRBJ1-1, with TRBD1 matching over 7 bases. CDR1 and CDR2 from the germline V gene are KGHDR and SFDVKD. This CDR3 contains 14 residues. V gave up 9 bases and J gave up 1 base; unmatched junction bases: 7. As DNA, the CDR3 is TGTGCCACCGGTTGGACAGGCGAGAACACTGAAGCTTTCTTT. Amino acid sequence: CATGWTGENTEAFF.

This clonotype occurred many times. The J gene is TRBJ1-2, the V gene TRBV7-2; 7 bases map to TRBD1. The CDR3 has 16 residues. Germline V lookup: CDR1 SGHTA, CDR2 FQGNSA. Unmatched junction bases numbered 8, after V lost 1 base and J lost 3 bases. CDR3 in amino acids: CASSLGGQSYHYGYTF. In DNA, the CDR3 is TGTGCCAGCAGCTTAGGGGGACAGTCATACCACTATGGCTACACCTTC.

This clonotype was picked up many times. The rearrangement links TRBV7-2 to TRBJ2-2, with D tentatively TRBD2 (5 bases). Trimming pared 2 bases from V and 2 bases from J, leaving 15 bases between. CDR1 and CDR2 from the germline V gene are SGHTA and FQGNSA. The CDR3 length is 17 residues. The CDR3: CASSLLNPSLNTGELFF. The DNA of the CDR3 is TGTGCCAGCAGCTTACTGAATCCTAGCCTTAACACCGGGGAGCTGTTTTTT.

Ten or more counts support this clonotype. Here the CDR3 reads CASSSQGRETFF. As DNA, the CDR3 is TGTGCCAGCAGCTCACAGGGTCGGGAAACTTTCTTT. V usage is TRBV11-2 and J usage is TRBJ1-1; a possible D gene is TRBD1 (6 bases). There are 12 residues in the CDR3. The germline gives CDR1 SGHAT, CDR2 FQNNGV. Trimming removed 4 bases from V and 12 bases from J, with 15 bases in between.

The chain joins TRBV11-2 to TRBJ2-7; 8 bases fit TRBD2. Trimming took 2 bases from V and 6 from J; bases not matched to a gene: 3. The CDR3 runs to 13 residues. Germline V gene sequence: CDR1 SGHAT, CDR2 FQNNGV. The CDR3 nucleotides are TGTGCCAGCAGCTTAACCGGGGGGGTCGAGCAGTACGTC. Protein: CASSLTGGVEQYV.

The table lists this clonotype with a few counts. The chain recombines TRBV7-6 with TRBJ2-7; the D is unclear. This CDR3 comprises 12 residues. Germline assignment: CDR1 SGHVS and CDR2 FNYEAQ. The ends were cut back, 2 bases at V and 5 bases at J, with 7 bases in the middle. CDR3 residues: CASSLTHDEQYF. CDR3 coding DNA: TGTGCCAGCAGCTTAACGCACGACGAGCAGTACTTC.

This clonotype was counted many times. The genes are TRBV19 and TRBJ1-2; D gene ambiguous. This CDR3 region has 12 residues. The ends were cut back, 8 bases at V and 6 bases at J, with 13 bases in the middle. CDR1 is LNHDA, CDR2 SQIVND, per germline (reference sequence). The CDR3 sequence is CASSRTWDGYTF. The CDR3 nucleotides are TGTGCCAGTTCCCGAACCTGGGATGGCTACACCTTC.

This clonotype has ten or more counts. The CDR3 here is CASSLYDRAGEQYV. In DNA form, the CDR3 reads TGTGCCAGCAGCTTGTATGACAGGGCGGGCGAGCAGTACGTC. This chain joins TRBV7-8 and TRBJ2-7, with TRBD1 matching over 7 bases. The V gene's germline CDR1 is SGHVS and CDR2 FQNEAQ. The CDR3 has 14 amino acids. The V gene end was trimmed by 3 bases and the J gene end by 6 bases; junction bases not matched to a gene: 8.

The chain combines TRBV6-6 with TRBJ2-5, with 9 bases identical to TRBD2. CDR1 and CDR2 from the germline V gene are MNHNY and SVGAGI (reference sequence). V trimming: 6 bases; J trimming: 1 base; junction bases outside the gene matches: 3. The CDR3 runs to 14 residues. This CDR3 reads CASRVAGVQETQYF. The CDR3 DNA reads TGTGCCAGCAGGGTAGCGGGAGTCCAAGAGACCCAGTACTTC.

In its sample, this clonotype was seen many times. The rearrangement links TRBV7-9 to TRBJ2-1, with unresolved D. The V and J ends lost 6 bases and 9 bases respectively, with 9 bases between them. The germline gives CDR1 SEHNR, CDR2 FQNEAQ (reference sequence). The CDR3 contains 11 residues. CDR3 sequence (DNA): TGTGCCAGCAGTTTGGTGGGTGAGCAGTTCTTC. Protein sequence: CASSLVGEQFF.

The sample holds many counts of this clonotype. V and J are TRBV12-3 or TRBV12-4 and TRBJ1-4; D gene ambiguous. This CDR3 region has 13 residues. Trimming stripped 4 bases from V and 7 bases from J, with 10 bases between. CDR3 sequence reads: CASSSRVTEKLFF. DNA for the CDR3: TGTGCCAGCAGTTCAAGGGTTACTGAAAAACTGTTTTTT.

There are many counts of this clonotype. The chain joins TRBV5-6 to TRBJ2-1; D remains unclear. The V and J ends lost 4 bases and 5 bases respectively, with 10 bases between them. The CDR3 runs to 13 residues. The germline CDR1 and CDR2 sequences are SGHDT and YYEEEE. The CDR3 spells CASSPRSHNEQFF. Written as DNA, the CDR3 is TGTGCCAGCAGCCCTCGATCTCACAATGAGCAGTTCTTC.

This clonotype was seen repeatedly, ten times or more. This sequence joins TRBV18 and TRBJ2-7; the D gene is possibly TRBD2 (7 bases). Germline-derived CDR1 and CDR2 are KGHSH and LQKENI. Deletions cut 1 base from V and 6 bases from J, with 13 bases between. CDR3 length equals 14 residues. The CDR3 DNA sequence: TGTGCCAGCTCACCACGGGAGGGCAGGGGCGAGCAGTACGTC. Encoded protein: CASSPREGRGEQYV.

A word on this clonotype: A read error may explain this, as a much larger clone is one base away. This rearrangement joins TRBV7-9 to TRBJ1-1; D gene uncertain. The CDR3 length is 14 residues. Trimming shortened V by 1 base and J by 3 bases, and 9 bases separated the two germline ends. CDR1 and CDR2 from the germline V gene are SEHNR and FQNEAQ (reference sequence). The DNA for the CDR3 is TGTGCCAGCAGCTTAGACGAAGGAGACACTGAAGCTTTCTTT. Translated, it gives CASSLDEGDTEAFF. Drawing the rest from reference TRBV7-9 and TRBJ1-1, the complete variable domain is DTGVSQNPRHKITKRGQNVTFRCDPISEHNRLYWYRQTLGQGPEFLTYFQNEAQLEKSRLLSDRFSAERPKGSFSTLEIQRTEQGDSAMYLCASSLDEGDTEAFFGQGTRLTVV.

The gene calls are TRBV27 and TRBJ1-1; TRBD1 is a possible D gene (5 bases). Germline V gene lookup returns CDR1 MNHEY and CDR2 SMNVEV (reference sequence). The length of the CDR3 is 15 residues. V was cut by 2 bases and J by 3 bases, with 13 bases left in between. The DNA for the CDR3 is TGTGCCAGCAGTTTACTGGGGAAAGGGGACACTGAAGCTTTCTTT. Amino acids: CASSLLGKGDTEAFF.

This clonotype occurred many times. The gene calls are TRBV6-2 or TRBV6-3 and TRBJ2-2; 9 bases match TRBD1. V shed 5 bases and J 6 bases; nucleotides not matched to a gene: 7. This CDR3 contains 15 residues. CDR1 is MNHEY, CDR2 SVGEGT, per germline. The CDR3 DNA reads TGTGCCAGCAGTCCTATGGGACAGGGCGCCGGGGAGCTGTTTTTT. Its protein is CASSPMGQGAGELFF.

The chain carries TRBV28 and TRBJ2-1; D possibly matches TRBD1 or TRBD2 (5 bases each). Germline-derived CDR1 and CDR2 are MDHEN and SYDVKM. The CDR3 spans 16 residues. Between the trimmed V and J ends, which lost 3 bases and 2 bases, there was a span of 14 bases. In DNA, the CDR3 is TGTGCCAGCAGTTTCAGGGAAACTAGTACCTACAATGAGCAGTTCTTC. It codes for CASSFRETSTYNEQFF.

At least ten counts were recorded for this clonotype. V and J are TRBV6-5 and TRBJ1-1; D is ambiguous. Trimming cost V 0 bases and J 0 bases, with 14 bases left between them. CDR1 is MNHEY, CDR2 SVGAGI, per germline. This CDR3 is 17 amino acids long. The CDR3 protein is CASSYSPVARLNTEAFF. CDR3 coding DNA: TGTGCCAGCAGTTACTCCCCTGTCGCAAGGTTGAACACTGAAGCTTTCTTT.

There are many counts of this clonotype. This CDR3 is CASLDSSTDTQYF. The CDR3 coding sequence is TGTGCCAGTTTAGACAGCAGCACAGATACGCAGTATTTT. The V gene is TRBV28, the J gene TRBJ2-3, with TRBD1 as a possible D gene (5 bases). The CDR3 contains 13 residues. With 9 bases removed from V and 0 bases from J, the gap between germline ends came to 10 bases. Germline lookup yields CDR1 MDHEN and CDR2 SYDVKM.

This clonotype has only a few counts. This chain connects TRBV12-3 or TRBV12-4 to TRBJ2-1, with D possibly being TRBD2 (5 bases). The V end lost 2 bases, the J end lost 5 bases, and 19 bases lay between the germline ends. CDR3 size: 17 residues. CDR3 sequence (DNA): TGTGCCAGCAGTTTAAAACCTGAGGGCCTCTTCGACAATGAGCAGTTCTTC. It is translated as CASSLKPEGLFDNEQFF.

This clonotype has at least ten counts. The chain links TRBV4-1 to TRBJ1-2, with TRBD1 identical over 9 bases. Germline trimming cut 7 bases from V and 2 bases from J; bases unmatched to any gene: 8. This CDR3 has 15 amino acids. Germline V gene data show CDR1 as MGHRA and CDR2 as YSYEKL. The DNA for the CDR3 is TGCGCCAGCACCCACCGGGGACAGGGCAACTATGGCTACACCTTC. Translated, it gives CASTHRGQGNYGYTF.

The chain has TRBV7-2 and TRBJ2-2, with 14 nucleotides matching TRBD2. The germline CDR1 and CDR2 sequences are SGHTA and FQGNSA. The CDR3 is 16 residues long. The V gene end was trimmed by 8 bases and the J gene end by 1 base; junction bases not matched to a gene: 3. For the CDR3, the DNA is TGTGCCAGCCCGGGGACTAGCGGGAGGAACACCGGGGAGCTGTTTTTT. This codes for CASPGTSGRNTGELFF.

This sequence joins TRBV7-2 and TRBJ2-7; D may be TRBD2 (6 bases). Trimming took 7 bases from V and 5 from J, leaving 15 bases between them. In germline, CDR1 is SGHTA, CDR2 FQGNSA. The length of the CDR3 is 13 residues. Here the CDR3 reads CASNDGSRDEQYF. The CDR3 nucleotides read TGTGCCAGCAATGACGGGAGTAGGGACGAGCAGTACTTC.

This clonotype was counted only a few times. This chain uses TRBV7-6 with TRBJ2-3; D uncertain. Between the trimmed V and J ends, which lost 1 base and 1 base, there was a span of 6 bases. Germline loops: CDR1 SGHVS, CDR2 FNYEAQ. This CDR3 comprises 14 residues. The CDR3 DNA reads TGTGCCAGCAGCTTAGACCAGGGCACAGATACGCAGTATTTT. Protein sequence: CASSLDQGTDTQYF. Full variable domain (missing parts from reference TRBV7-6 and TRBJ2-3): GAGVSQSPRYKVTKRGQDVALRCDPISGHVSLYWYRQALGQGPEFLTYFNYEAQQDKSGLPNDRFSAERPEGSISTLTIQRTEQRDSAMYRCASSLDQGTDTQYFGPGTRLTVL.

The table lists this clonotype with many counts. CDR3 loop: CASSFLSSGSGTDTQYF. CDR3 DNA: TGTGCCAGCAGCTTTCTTAGTAGCGGGAGTGGCACAGATACGCAGTATTTT. The rearrangement uses TRBV7-9 and TRBJ2-3, with 9 bases fitting TRBD2. The ends lost 3 bases at V and 1 base at J; junction bases unmatched: 8. CDR1 and CDR2 from the germline V gene are SEHNR and FQNEAQ (reference sequence). The CDR3 sequence is 17 residues long.

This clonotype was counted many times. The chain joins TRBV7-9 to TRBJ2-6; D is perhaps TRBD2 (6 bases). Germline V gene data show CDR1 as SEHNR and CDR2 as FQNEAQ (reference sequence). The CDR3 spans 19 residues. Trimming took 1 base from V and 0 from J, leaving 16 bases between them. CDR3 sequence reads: CASSLGRDGLSSGANVLTF. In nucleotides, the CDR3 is TGTGCCAGCAGCTTAGGGAGGGACGGTTTAAGCTCTGGGGCCAACGTCCTGACTTTC.

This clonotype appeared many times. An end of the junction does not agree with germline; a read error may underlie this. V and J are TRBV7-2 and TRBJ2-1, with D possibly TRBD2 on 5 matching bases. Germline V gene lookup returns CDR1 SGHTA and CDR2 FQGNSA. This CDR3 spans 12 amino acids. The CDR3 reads CASSGRSTQYIF. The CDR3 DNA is TGTGCCAGCAGCGGGAGAAGCACCCAGTATATCTTC.

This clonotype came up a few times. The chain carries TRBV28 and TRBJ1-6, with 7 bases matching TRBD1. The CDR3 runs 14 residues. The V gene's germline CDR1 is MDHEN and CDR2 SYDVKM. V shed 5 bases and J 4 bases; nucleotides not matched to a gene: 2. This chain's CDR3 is CASSPTGYNSPLHF. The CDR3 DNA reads TGTGCCAGCAGTCCGACAGGGTATAATTCACCCCTCCACTTT.